This T cell receptor (beta chain) was obtained from a study of T-cell reconstitution after alpha-beta-depleted transplantation in children. Germline V gene data show CDR1 as SGHKS and CDR2 as YYEKEE (reference sequence). The V and J ends lost 3 bases and 1 base, in that order; junction bases with no gene match: 9. The CDR3 runs to 17 residues. This clonotype showed up many times. Its cognate antigen is unknown. Preparation of the TCRbeta library was carried out with unique molecular identifiers. TCRdb called the PCR reads again in MiXCR, with one record for every CDR3 protein. The sample contains some 550,000 distinct CDR3 sequences, around 23% of which appear only once. Whole-study findings and limits: About two months after transplant, alpha-beta T cells reportedly came from several hundred expanded graft clones. Most T-cell counts and diversity one year after the transplant came from T cells that were newly produced. High day-60 TCRbeta diversity in some patients came from surviving recipient T cells and thymic progenitors.

This clonotype was sampled from a boy less than two years old who had a stem cell transplant for acute myeloid leukemia, so the T cells may come from the graft donor. The sequencing used PBMCs, mostly from graft donor cells, collected 360 days after TCRalphabeta/CD19-depleted stem cell transplant. The J gene is TRBJ2-3, the V gene TRBV5-5; 9 nucleotides agree with TRBD2. The CDR3: CASSSGPWTSGTDTQYF. The CDR3 region has the DNA TGTGCCAGCAGCTCAGGGCCGTGGACTAGCGGCACAGATACGCAGTATTTT.